Shown below are 8 T cell receptor beta chains from a single sample sequenced in a study of immune heterogeneity within non-small cell lung tumors. For the TCR beta CDR3, multiplex PCR with 32 V and 13 J primers performed the amplification. TCRdb passed the multiplex PCR reads through MiXCR, listing each CDR3 protein once. The table includes about 6,100 distinct CDR3 sequences, 22% detected once. At roughly 600 ng per sample, bulk tumor genomic DNA provided the template. Surgery yielded several widely spaced biopsies per primary tumor. These patients got curative surgery after being newly diagnosed with untreated non-small cell lung cancer. The sample comprised lung tumor tissue. The origin of the receptors is a female donor with non-small cell lung cancer.

Concerning this clonotype itself: At one end the junction does not follow the germline gene, possibly because of a read error. This chain joins TRBV7-9 and TRBJ1-1; D remains unclear. The germline gives CDR1 SEHNR, CDR2 FQNEAQ (reference sequence). This CDR3 comprises 13 residues. CDR3 nucleotide sequence: TGTGGCAGCAGCTTAGTCAGGAACACTGAAGCTTTCTTT. Translated, it gives CGSSLVRNTEAFF.

J is TRBJ1-1 and V is TRBV10-2; D is uncertain. Germline values: CDR1 WSHSY, CDR2 SAAADI. The V end was cut by 7 bases, the J end by 1 base, with 10 bases between. This CDR3 is 13 amino acids long. DNA for the CDR3: TGCGCCAGCATTCTAGATGAGAACACTGAAGCTTTCTTT. It specifies CASILDENTEAFF.

The CDR3 region has the DNA TGTGCCAGCAGCGTAGAAGGTCTAGCGGGACTCTACGAGCAGTACTTC. Amino acid sequence: CASSVEGLAGLYEQYF. The J gene is TRBJ2-7, the V gene TRBV9; TRBD2 matches at 9 bases. This CDR3 comprises 16 residues. With V trimmed by 0 bases and J by 3 bases, 7 bases remained unmatched. CDR1 SGDLS and CDR2 YYNGEE come from the germline V gene.

In the case of this clonotype: The CDR3 carries no conserved terminal phenylalanine or tryptophan, so it likely arises from a read error. The chain carries TRBV9 and TRBJ1-1; D is perhaps TRBD1 (5 bases). V lost 0 bases and J lost 6, with 15 bases in between. The CDR3 totals 15 residues. Per the germline V gene, CDR1 is SGDLS and CDR2 is YYNGEE. CDR3 DNA: TGTGCCAGCAGCGTAGGTGGGGGGGAAAATGCTGAAGCTTTCCTT. It specifies CASSVGGGENAEAFL.

This clonotype is medium-sized by share. V gene TRBV20-1 combines with J gene TRBJ2-3, with TRBD1 identical over 9 bases. V lost 0 bases to trimming and J lost 3 bases; unmatched junction nucleotides: 4. Germline V gene sequence: CDR1 DFQATT, CDR2 SNEGSKA (reference sequence). The CDR3 is 15 amino acids. CDR3: CSARDQGTGTDTQYF. Here the CDR3 DNA reads TGCAGTGCTAGAGATCAAGGGACAGGGACAGATACGCAGTATTTT.

Comments on this clonotype: This may be a read error: a much more frequent sequence differs by one nucleotide. The rearrangement links TRBV27 to TRBJ1-5; no reliable D call. V gave up 2 bases and J gave up 0 bases, with 11 bases separating them. The germline V gene has CDR1 MNHEY and CDR2 SMNVEV (reference sequence). This CDR3 region has 16 residues. The CDR3 loop is CASSLRWTSSNQPQHF. In DNA, the CDR3 is TGTGCCAGCAGTTTAAGGTGGACCAGTAGCAATCAGCCCCAGCATTTT.

The rearrangement uses TRBV28 and TRBJ2-5; 7 nucleotides agree with TRBD2. CDR1 is MDHEN and CDR2 is SYDVKM in the germline V gene. J was trimmed by 2 bases and V by 5 bases; bases with no gene match: 11. The CDR3 covers 16 residues. As DNA, the CDR3 is TGTGCCAGCAGTACCACTGGGAGCGGGGCTCAAGAGACCCAGTACTTC. Its translation: CASSTTGSGAQETQYF.

Note on this clonotype: This may be a read error, as it is one base from a much larger clone. The conserved final phenylalanine or tryptophan is absent from the CDR3, which likely points to a read error. This chain uses TRBV29-1 with TRBJ1-2; D not certain. Germline lookup yields CDR1 SQVTM and CDR2 ANQGSEA. The CDR3 totals 13 residues. CDR3 DNA sequence: TGCACCACGTCGGGAACTTTTGACTATGGCTACACCGTC. This translates into CTTSGTFDYGYTV.